These 25 T cell receptor beta chains share one sample of origin, sequenced in a study of blood T cell repertoires in COVID-19 (dated by TCRdb to between 2020 and 2021). Library method: the immunoSEQ multiplex PCR assay. This is the immuneACCESS table as TCRdb keeps it, with only in-frame sequences that have V and J called. A part of the clones is gone; compared with another copy, unresolved V genes explain less than half, and the rest is unexplained. The sample records 140,000 to 150,000 clones, around nine tenths of which are singletons. The top ten hold over 2% of the sample. Input material: peripheral blood. These receptors came from a human donor in a cohort sampled during active COVID-19.

The chain is built from TRBV19 and TRBJ2-2; 8 nucleotides line up with TRBD1. This CDR3 comprises 14 residues. J was trimmed by 7 bases and V by 6 bases; bases with no gene match: 7. Germline V gene sequence: CDR1 LNHDA, CDR2 SQIVND (reference sequence). The CDR3 protein is CASSGQGKGGELFF. Written as DNA, the CDR3 is TGTGCCAGTAGCGGACAGGGTAAAGGCGGGGAGCTGTTTTTT.

The chain couples TRBV5-4 to TRBJ2-7; tentative D call: TRBD1 (5 bases). This CDR3 is built from 15 residues. The V and J ends lost 0 bases and 2 bases respectively, with 12 bases between them. Germline lookup yields CDR1 SGHNT and CDR2 YYREEE (reference sequence). DNA of the CDR3: TGTGCCAGCAGCTTGGAAAGGGGCCAAACCTACGAGCAGTACTTC. It yields the protein CASSLERGQTYEQYF.

Remarks on this clone: The same CDR3 also results from other DNA sequences found in this sample. The rearrangement joins TRBV2 to TRBJ2-5, with 10 bases lining up with TRBD2. Germline V gene lookup returns CDR1 SNHLY and CDR2 FYNNEI. CDR3 length: 14 amino acids. The V gene end was trimmed by 4 bases and the J gene end by 1 base; junction bases not matched to a gene: 0. The chain's CDR3 is CASSGLAGQETQYF. As DNA, the CDR3 is TGTGCCAGCAGTGGACTAGCGGGCCAAGAGACCCAGTACTTC.

The CDR3 region has the DNA TGTGCCAGCAGAGAGCTAGGGACAGGGGGTGAAGCTTTCTTT. The encoded protein is CASRELGTGGEAFF. This sequence joins TRBV2 and TRBJ1-1, with 11 bases fitting TRBD1. The germline CDR1 and CDR2 sequences are SNHLY and FYNNEI. The CDR3 has 14 amino acids. V trimming: 6 bases; J trimming: 7 bases; junction bases outside the gene matches: 7.

The chain joins TRBV27 to TRBJ2-7; 10 bases match TRBD1. This CDR3 spans 15 amino acids. With V trimmed by 5 bases and J by 3 bases, 7 bases remained unmatched. Germline CDR1 and CDR2: MNHEY and SMNVEV (reference sequence). CDR3 region: CASSTDRDRGYEQYF. In nucleotides, the CDR3 is TGTGCCAGCAGTACGGACCGGGACAGGGGCTACGAGCAGTACTTC.

This clone showed up just a few times. V is TRBV4-3 and J is TRBJ1-2, with a tentative D call TRBD1 (6 bases). This CDR3 is 16 amino acids long. V was clipped by 0 bases and J by 7 bases, with 18 bases between them. The germline V gene encodes CDR1 LGHNA and CDR2 YSLEER. CDR3 nucleotide sequence: TGCGCCAGCAGCCAAGAAACCATACAGGGTCTATCTGGCTACACCTTC. This encodes CASSQETIQGLSGYTF.

The V call is TRBV4-1, the J call TRBJ2-6, with 7 nucleotides matching TRBD1. Germline values: CDR1 MGHRA, CDR2 YSYEKL. Losses at the gene ends were 4 bases for V and 2 bases for J; bases not matched to a gene: 5. This CDR3 region has 16 residues. The DNA of the CDR3 is TGCGCCAGCAGCCCCCTCGACAGGGCTGGGGCCAACGTCCTGACTTTC. Amino acids: CASSPLDRAGANVLTF.

This clone was counted only a few times. The V and J genes are TRBV6-5 and TRBJ2-1; the D gene is possibly TRBD1 (5 bases). V lost 6 bases to trimming and J lost 8 bases, with 20 bases between them. The CDR3 consists of 15 residues. The germline V gene encodes CDR1 MNHEY and CDR2 SVGAGI. The CDR3 DNA reads TGTGCCAGCAGAACGACAGTCTATGAATCGGATGAGCAGTTCTTC. Its protein product is CASRTTVYESDEQFF.

In its sample, this clone was seen a few times. The chain carries TRBV6-5 and TRBJ2-7; tentative D call: TRBD2 (5 bases). V gave up 2 bases and J gave up 2 bases, with 13 bases separating them. CDR1 and CDR2 from the germline V gene are MNHEY and SVGAGI. This CDR3 region has 15 residues. CDR3 in DNA: TGTGCCAGCAGTTACCTCGGGATAACTACCTACGAGCAGTACTTC. Protein product: CASSYLGITTYEQYF.

The chain has TRBV6-1 and TRBJ1-5; maybe TRBD1 (5 bases). The CDR3 consists of 15 residues. Trimming stripped 1 base from V and 7 bases from J, with 14 bases between. Germline V CDR1 and CDR2: MNHNS, SASEGT. CDR3 amino acids: CASSEVWQGKQPQHF. CDR3 DNA: TGTGCCAGCAGTGAAGTATGGCAGGGAAAACAGCCCCAGCATTTT.

The chain employs TRBV4-2 and TRBJ2-7; D uncertain. CDR1 is LGHNA, CDR2 YNFKEQ, per germline. The CDR3 extends over 14 amino acids. Trimming removed 4 bases at V and 4 bases at J, with 14 bases between. The CDR3 DNA reads as TGTGCCAGCAGCCGCGATAGATCGGGTTACGAGCAGTACTTC. Its translation: CASSRDRSGYEQYF.

The CDR3 loop is CASSQTSATNEKLFF. The CDR3 DNA follows: TGTGCCAGCAGCCAAACGAGTGCAACTAATGAAAAACTGTTTTTT. The J gene is TRBJ1-4, the V gene TRBV3-1 (or the pseudogene TRBV3-2), with D unresolved. The germline CDR1 and CDR2 sequences are LGHDT and YNNKEL (reference sequence). V lost 2 bases to trimming and J lost 0 bases, with 7 bases between them. The CDR3 extends over 15 amino acids.

This clone has a single count. This chain links TRBV7-9 with TRBJ2-7, with a weak D call TRBD2 (7 bases). The germline V gene has CDR1 SEHNR and CDR2 FQNEAQ (reference sequence). This CDR3 has 15 residues. V gave up 0 bases and J gave up 2 bases, with 11 bases separating them. This chain's CDR3 is CASSLAGGLTYEQYF. In DNA, the CDR3 is TGTGCCAGCAGCTTAGCGGGGGGGCTCACCTACGAGCAGTACTTC.

V and J are TRBV7-9 and TRBJ2-1; D is perhaps TRBD1 (5 bases). Trimming took 5 bases from V and 7 from J, leaving 21 bases between them. Germline CDR1 and CDR2: SEHNR and FQNEAQ (reference sequence). This CDR3 region has 16 residues. The CDR3 loop is CASSKTKGLDKNEQFF. The CDR3 DNA reads as TGTGCCAGCAGCAAAACGAAGGGGTTGGATAAGAATGAGCAGTTCTTC.

This rearrangement joins TRBV28 to TRBJ2-1; 8 bases agree with TRBD2. This CDR3 has 18 residues. After removal of 6 bases from V and 0 bases from J, the junction contained 13 bases not matched to a gene. Per the germline V gene, CDR1 is MDHEN and CDR2 is SYDVKM. DNA for the CDR3: TGTGCCAGCAGACGAACCCCACTACTAGCGGTCTCCTACAATGAGCAGTTCTTC. Translation: CASRRTPLLAVSYNEQFF.

The chain's CDR3 is CASSQRGGRYGEQYF. In DNA form, the CDR3 reads TGTGCCAGCAGCCAGCGAGGGGGCCGTTATGGCGAGCAGTACTTC. This rearrangement joins TRBV7-2 to TRBJ2-7; 7 nucleotides align to TRBD1. V shed 5 bases, J shed 6 bases, and the junction held 13 bases outside the gene matches. CDR3 size: 15 residues. Germline V gene lookup returns CDR1 SGHTA and CDR2 FQGNSA.

This chain uses TRBV7-9 with TRBJ2-3; 11 bases align to TRBD2. The J segment lost 6 bases and the V segment lost 3 bases, leaving 5 bases of the junction unmatched. CDR3 length: 15 residues. Germline V gene sequence: CDR1 SEHNR, CDR2 FQNEAQ (reference sequence). The CDR3 nucleotides are TGTGCCAGCAGCTTGGGCCCTAGCGGGAGGGATACGCAGTATTTT. Its protein is CASSLGPSGRDTQYF.

The chain combines TRBV27 with TRBJ2-2; D is unresolved. The length of the CDR3 is 14 residues. Trimming stripped 2 bases from V and 1 base from J, with 5 bases between. Germline CDR1 is MNHEY and CDR2 is SMNVEV (reference sequence). As DNA, the CDR3 is TGTGCCAGCAGTTTAGCAGGGAACACCGGGGAGCTGTTTTTT. This codes for CASSLAGNTGELFF.

This chain connects TRBV5-5 to TRBJ2-1; D call uncertain. Deletions cut 0 bases from V and 1 base from J, with 11 bases between. The length of the CDR3 is 16 residues. CDR1 and CDR2 (germline): SGHKS, YYEKEE (reference sequence). The CDR3 DNA reads as TGTGCCAGCAGCTTGGATCCGGCGGTTTCCTACAATGAGCAGTTCTTC. This translates into CASSLDPAVSYNEQFF.

This chain connects TRBV11-3 to TRBJ2-7; 11 nucleotides match TRBD1. V lost 5 bases, J lost 6 bases, and 6 bases stayed unmatched. Germline loops: CDR1 SGHNT, CDR2 YENEEA. The CDR3 is made up of 14 amino acids. The CDR3 nucleotides read TGTGCCAGCAGCCCCCGGGACAGGGGGACCGAGCAGTACTTC. This sequence encodes CASSPRDRGTEQYF.

This chain uses TRBV5-4 with TRBJ2-6; maybe TRBD1 (6 bases). Germline V gives CDR1 SGHNT, CDR2 YYREEE (reference sequence). The CDR3 is made up of 16 amino acids. Between the trimmed V and J ends, which lost 0 bases and 2 bases, there was a span of 9 bases. The CDR3 DNA reads TGTGCCAGCAGCTTGGCGACAGGTGCTGGGGCCAACGTCCTGACTTTC. This gives the protein CASSLATGAGANVLTF.

V is TRBV3-1 (or the pseudogene TRBV3-2) and J is TRBJ2-7, with TRBD2 matching 8 bases. Germline CDR1 and CDR2: LGHDT and YNNKEL (reference sequence). V shed 11 bases, J shed 0 bases, and the junction held 6 bases outside the gene matches. This CDR3 comprises 13 residues. The CDR3 is CAAGSGSSYEQYF. The CDR3 coding sequence is TGTGCCGCGGGGAGCGGGAGCTCCTACGAGCAGTACTTC.

The V gene is TRBV12-3 or TRBV12-4, the J gene TRBJ1-2; maybe TRBD1 (5 bases). V was clipped by 4 bases and J by 8 bases, with 14 bases between them. There are 13 residues in the CDR3. The CDR3 loop reads CASSSQGYGGYTF. The CDR3 DNA follows: TGTGCCAGCAGTTCTCAGGGTTATGGAGGCTACACCTTC.

This rearrangement joins TRBV25-1 to TRBJ2-2; D is possibly TRBD1 (5 bases). The CDR3 is made up of 16 amino acids. Trimming removed 0 bases from V and 5 bases from J, with 13 bases in between. Germline CDR1 reads MGHDK; CDR2 reads SYGVNS. The CDR3: CASSEYWGARTGELFF. Here the CDR3 DNA reads TGTGCCAGCAGTGAATATTGGGGCGCAAGGACCGGGGAGCTGTTTTTT.

The chain links TRBV7-2 to TRBJ2-7, with D tentatively TRBD1 (7 bases). From germline, CDR1 is SGHTA and CDR2 FQGNSA. V was trimmed by 5 bases and J by 0 bases, leaving 14 bases between them. CDR3 size: 15 residues. Here the CDR3 DNA reads TGTGCCAGCAGCGCGGGACAGCCACCCTCCTACGAGCAGTACTTC. It codes for CASSAGQPPSYEQYF.